Presented here are 21 T cell receptor beta chains from one specimen sequenced in a study of T cells in Graves' hyperthyroidism and ophthalmopathy. Regions amplified from RNA transcripts were the TCR beta CDR3 regions. In the first-round RT-PCR of the TCR CDR3, the HTBI primer set was used. TCRdb recomputed calls from the multiplex PCR reads with MiXCR, one row per CDR3 protein. The profile shows 600,000 or so distinct CDR3 sequences, approximately 15% of them singletons. Sequenced sample: blood. All receptors come from a woman aged 18-35 years with Graves' ophthalmopathy.

This clonotype was counted between two and nine times. A junction end diverges from the germline sequence, so it may reflect a read error. This chain joins TRBV20-1 and TRBJ1-3; no firm D call. Per the germline V gene, CDR1 is DFQATT and CDR2 is SNEGSKA (reference sequence). The CDR3 has 14 residues. Here the CDR3 reads CSARGKHSGNTIYF. CDR3 nucleotides: TGCAGTGCGAGAGGGAAGCACTCTGGAAACACCATATATTTT.

This chain uses TRBV11-1 with TRBJ2-3; 8 bases fit TRBD1. The CDR3 covers 16 residues. Germline CDR1 and CDR2: SGHAT and FQDESV (reference sequence). J lost 3 bases, V lost 4 bases, and 9 bases had no gene match. The CDR3 nucleotides are TGTGCCAGCAGCTCCACCTGGGACAGGTCGACAGATACGCAGTATTTT. It is translated as CASSSTWDRSTDTQYF.

This clonotype has a count of ten or more. The chain carries TRBV19 and TRBJ1-1; D gene uncertain. V dropped 5 bases and J dropped 0 bases, with 13 bases sitting between them. Germline V CDR1 and CDR2: LNHDA, SQIVND (reference sequence). This CDR3 comprises 15 residues. As DNA, the CDR3 is TGTGCCAGTAGTCCGCATCGGACGGTGAACACTGAAGCTTTCTTT. Translated, it gives CASSPHRTVNTEAFF. Complete variable domain (other parts from reference TRBV19 and TRBJ1-1): DGGITQSPKYLFRKEGQNVTLSCEQNLNHDAMYWYRQDPGQGLRLIYYSQIVNDFQKGDIAEGYSVSREKKESFPLTVTSAQKNPTAFYLCASSPHRTVNTEAFFGQGTRLTVV.

This clonotype was observed many times. The rearrangement joins TRBV20-1 to TRBJ2-2; no clear D gene. The CDR3 spans 14 residues. Between the trimmed V and J ends, which lost 1 base and 1 base, there was a span of 7 bases. Germline CDR1 is DFQATT and CDR2 is SNEGSKA (reference sequence). Here the CDR3 DNA reads TGCAGTGCTAGAGCCCGCAGGAACACCGGGGAGCTGTTTTTT. Its translation is CSARARRNTGELFF.

The chain carries TRBV6-1 and TRBJ2-7, with TRBD2 identical over 7 bases. J gave up 1 base and V 5 bases, and 8 bases lay outside the gene matches. The CDR3 loop spans 15 amino acids. Per the germline V gene, CDR1 is MNHNS and CDR2 is SASEGT. Written as DNA, the CDR3 is TGTGCCAGCAGTCAGGGCCGGGACTATTCCTACGAGCAGTACTTC. Protein sequence: CASSQGRDYSYEQYF.

This clonotype was counted ten times or more. The V gene is TRBV29-1, the J gene TRBJ2-5; TRBD2 matches at 7 bases. V shed 2 bases, J shed 5 bases, and the junction held 5 bases outside the gene matches. CDR3 size: 13 residues. Per germline, CDR1 SQVTM and CDR2 ANQGSEA. CDR3 region: CSVESLAVETQYF. In DNA, the CDR3 is TGCAGCGTTGAATCTCTAGCGGTGGAGACCCAGTACTTC.

This clonotype was observed many times. The chain combines TRBV30 with TRBJ1-5; no clear D. Germline V gene sequence: CDR1 GTSNPN, CDR2 SVGIG (reference sequence). V was clipped by 0 bases and J by 6 bases, with 9 bases between them. The CDR3 is 13 residues long. The CDR3 is CAWSVDPSQPQHF. CDR3 in DNA: TGTGCCTGGAGTGTAGACCCAAGTCAGCCCCAGCATTTT.

This clonotype was seen at least ten times. J is TRBJ2-7 and V is TRBV3-1, with a weak D call TRBD1 (6 bases). Deletions cut 0 bases from V and 3 bases from J, with 12 bases between. Germline V lookup: CDR1 LGHDT, CDR2 YNNKEL (reference sequence). The length of the CDR3 is 15 residues. The CDR3: CASSQDGTPDYEQYF. The CDR3 nucleotides are TGTGCCAGCAGCCAAGATGGGACACCCGACTACGAGCAGTACTTC.

This clonotype was recorded at least ten times. J is TRBJ2-1 and V is TRBV6-5, with 8 bases matching TRBD1. After removal of 2 bases from V and 0 bases from J, the junction contained 9 bases not matched to a gene. From germline, CDR1 is MNHEY and CDR2 SVGAGI. The CDR3 is made up of 18 amino acids. The chain's CDR3 is CASSYDPWTGHSYNEQFF. The DNA of the CDR3 is TGTGCCAGCAGTTACGATCCATGGACAGGGCACTCCTACAATGAGCAGTTCTTC.

This clonotype was counted at least ten times. The rearrangement uses TRBV7-9 and TRBJ2-7, with TRBD2 as a possible D gene (5 bases). Trimming took 1 base from V and 5 from J, leaving 15 bases between them. Germline CDR1 and CDR2: SEHNR and FQNEAQ (reference sequence). The CDR3 contains 15 residues. The CDR3 bases are TGTGCCAGCAGCTTAGTTGTACTAGGGTTCCACGAGCAGTACTTC. Protein: CASSLVVLGFHEQYF.

V usage is TRBV30 and J usage is TRBJ2-7; 10 bases agree with TRBD2. The V gene end was trimmed by 0 bases and the J gene end by 4 bases; junction bases not matched to a gene: 6. This CDR3 contains 15 residues. CDR1 and CDR2 (germline): GTSNPN, SVGIG (reference sequence). The CDR3 protein is CAWSVPSGRGYEQYF. Here the CDR3 DNA reads TGTGCCTGGAGTGTACCGAGCGGGAGGGGATACGAGCAGTACTTC.

This sequence joins TRBV5-6 and TRBJ1-3; possible D gene TRBD1, 5 bases. The CDR3 sequence is 14 residues long. CDR1 is SGHDT and CDR2 is YYEEEE in the germline V gene. V lost 4 bases and J 0 bases, leaving 8 bases between the germline ends. The CDR3 loop reads CASSGTDSGNTIYF. CDR3 coding DNA: TGTGCCAGCAGCGGGACGGACTCTGGAAACACCATATATTTT. Full variable domain (remainder filled in from reference TRBV5-6 and TRBJ1-3): DAGVTQSPTHLIKTRGQQVTLRCSPKSGHDTVSWYQQALGQGPQFIFQYYEEEERQRGNFPDRFSGHQFPNYSSELNVNALLLGDSALYLCASSGTDSGNTIYFGEGSWLTVV.

The sample holds many counts of this clonotype. J is TRBJ2-1 and V is TRBV7-2; TRBD2 matches 9 bases. CDR3 length: 19 amino acids. V was pared by 2 bases and J by 4 bases, with 15 bases of the junction left unmatched. CDR1 and CDR2 (germline): SGHTA, FQGNSA. In nucleotides, the CDR3 is TGTGCCAGCAGCTTAAGGGACTACGCGGGAGGGCCGCGATACAATGAGCAGTTCTTC. Translating gives CASSLRDYAGGPRYNEQFF.

This clonotype was seen ten or more times. This sequence joins TRBV5-1 and TRBJ2-1; TRBD2 matches 10 bases. Trimming took 1 base from V and 1 from J; bases not matched to a gene: 5. Germline lookup yields CDR1 SGHRS and CDR2 YFSETQ. The CDR3 extends over 17 amino acids. The CDR3 nucleotides read TGCGCCAGCAGCTTGTTGGCTAGCGGGAGTTCCTACAATGAGCAGTTCTTC. Its translation is CASSLLASGSSYNEQFF.

This clonotype was seen at least ten times. The genes are TRBV28 and TRBJ2-1, with D hard to call. Germline V CDR1 and CDR2: MDHEN, SYDVKM. V dropped 1 base and J dropped 3 bases, with 10 bases sitting between them. The CDR3 covers 15 residues. The CDR3 nucleotides read TGTGCCAGCAGTTTATCGGCGACCCTCTACAATGAGCAGTTCTTC. Translating gives CASSLSATLYNEQFF.

This clonotype showed up many times. This rearrangement joins TRBV11-3 to TRBJ2-7, with D uncertain. CDR1 and CDR2 (germline): SGHNT, YENEEA. Trimming stripped 3 bases from V and 3 bases from J, with 18 bases between. This CDR3 has 16 amino acids. The CDR3 reads CASSLFHLRSHYEQYF. The CDR3 nucleotides are TGTGCCAGCAGCTTGTTTCACCTTAGAAGTCACTACGAGCAGTACTTC.

This clonotype was seen ten or more times. This chain links TRBV13 with TRBJ2-7, with D possibly TRBD2 on 6 matching bases. The V and J ends lost 0 bases and 3 bases respectively, with 15 bases between them. CDR1 PRHDT and CDR2 FYEKMQ come from the germline V gene (reference sequence). This CDR3 contains 16 residues. The CDR3 region is CASSLGLREYNYEQYF. In nucleotides, the CDR3 is TGTGCCAGCAGCTTAGGCCTCCGGGAGTATAACTACGAGCAGTACTTC. Using reference TRBV13 and TRBJ2-7 for the parts outside the CDR3, the full variable domain is AAGVIQSPRHLIKEKRETATLKCYPIPRHDTVYWYQQGPGQDPQFLISFYEKMQSDKGSIPDRFSAQQFSDYHSELNMSSLELGDSALYFCASSLGLREYNYEQYFGPGTRLTVT.

V and J are TRBV7-2 and TRBJ1-2; D uncertain. The CDR3 has 13 residues. Deletions cut 7 bases from V and 4 bases from J, with 13 bases between. Germline-derived CDR1 and CDR2 are SGHTA and FQGNSA. CDR3 DNA sequence: TGTGCCAGCACCGCGTCCCGGATCTATGGCTACACCTTC. Translated: CASTASRIYGYTF.

This clonotype was found a few times. The chain couples TRBV5-1 to TRBJ1-1; D perhaps matches TRBD1 (5 bases). The germline gives CDR1 SGHRS, CDR2 YFSETQ. The CDR3 consists of 13 residues. Trimming left V 0 bases short and J 6 bases short, with 9 bases between. The CDR3 spells CASSLDTGPEAFF. The CDR3 DNA reads TGCGCCAGCAGCTTGGACACGGGGCCTGAAGCTTTCTTT.

This clonotype was seen repeatedly, ten times or more. The chain recombines TRBV2 with TRBJ1-1; 7 bases map to TRBD1. Germline V gene data show CDR1 as SNHLY and CDR2 as FYNNEI. Trimming cost V 6 bases and J 0 bases; bases outside gene matches: 4. This CDR3 has 14 amino acids. In DNA, the CDR3 is TGTGCCAGCAGGGCAGACAGGGTGAACACTGAAGCTTTCTTT. Residues: CASRADRVNTEAFF. The full variable domain, rest sourced from reference TRBV2 and TRBJ1-1, is EPEVTQTPSHQVTQMGQEVILRCVPISNHLYFYWYRQILGQKVEFLVSFYNNEISEKSEIFDDQFSVERPDGSNFTLKIRSTKLEDSAMYFCASRADRVNTEAFFGQGTRLTVV.

V usage is TRBV7-2 and J usage is TRBJ2-1; the match to TRBD2 covers 9 bases. The CDR3 spans 14 residues. CDR1 is SGHTA, CDR2 FQGNSA, per germline. V lost 7 bases, J lost 4 bases, and 5 bases stayed unmatched. The CDR3 spells CASTWTSEYNEQFF. The CDR3, as DNA: TGTGCCAGCACATGGACTAGCGAGTACAATGAGCAGTTCTTC.